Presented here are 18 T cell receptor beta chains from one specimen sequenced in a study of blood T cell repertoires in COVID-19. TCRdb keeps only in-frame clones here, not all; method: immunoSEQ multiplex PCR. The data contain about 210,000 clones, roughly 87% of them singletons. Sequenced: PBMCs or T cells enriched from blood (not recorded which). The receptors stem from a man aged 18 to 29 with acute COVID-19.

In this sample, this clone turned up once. The CDR3 loop is CASSFGAGVEQYF. CDR3 bases: TGTGCCAGCAGTTTTGGCGCAGGGGTGGAGCAGTACTTC. This chain links TRBV27 with TRBJ2-7, with a tentative D call TRBD1 (6 bases). The CDR3 extends over 13 amino acids. Trimming removed 3 bases at V and 7 bases at J, with 13 bases between. Germline V lookup: CDR1 MNHEY, CDR2 SMNVEV (reference sequence).

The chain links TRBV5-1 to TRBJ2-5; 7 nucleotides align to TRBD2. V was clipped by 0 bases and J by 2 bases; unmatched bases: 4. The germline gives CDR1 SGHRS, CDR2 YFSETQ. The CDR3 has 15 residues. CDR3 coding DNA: TGCGCCAGCAGCTTGGGGACTAGGAGACAAGAGACCCAGTACTTC. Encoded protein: CASSLGTRRQETQYF.

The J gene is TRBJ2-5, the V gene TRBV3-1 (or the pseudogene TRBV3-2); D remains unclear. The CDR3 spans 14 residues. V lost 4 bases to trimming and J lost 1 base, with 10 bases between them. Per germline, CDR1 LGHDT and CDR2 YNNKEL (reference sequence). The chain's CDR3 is CASSPSSSQETQYF. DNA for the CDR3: TGTGCCAGCAGCCCGAGTAGTTCCCAAGAGACCCAGTACTTC.

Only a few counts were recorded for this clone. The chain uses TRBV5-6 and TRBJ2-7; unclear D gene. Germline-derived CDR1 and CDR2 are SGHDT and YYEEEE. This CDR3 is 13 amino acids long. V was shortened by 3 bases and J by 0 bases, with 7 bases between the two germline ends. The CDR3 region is CASSSTYSYEQYF. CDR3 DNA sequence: TGTGCCAGCAGCTCGACTTACTCCTACGAGCAGTACTTC. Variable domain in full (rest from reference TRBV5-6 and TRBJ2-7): DAGVTQSPTHLIKTRGQQVTLRCSPKSGHDTVSWYQQALGQGPQFIFQYYEEEERQRGNFPDRFSGHQFPNYSSELNVNALLLGDSALYLCASSSTYSYEQYFGPGTRLTVT.

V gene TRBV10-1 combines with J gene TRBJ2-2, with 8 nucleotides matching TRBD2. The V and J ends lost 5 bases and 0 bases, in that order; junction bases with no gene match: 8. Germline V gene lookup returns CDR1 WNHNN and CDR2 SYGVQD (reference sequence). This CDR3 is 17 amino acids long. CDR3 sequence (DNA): TGCGCCAGCAGTCTCTATAGCGGGACTGCGAACACCGGGGAGCTGTTTTTT. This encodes CASSLYSGTANTGELFF.

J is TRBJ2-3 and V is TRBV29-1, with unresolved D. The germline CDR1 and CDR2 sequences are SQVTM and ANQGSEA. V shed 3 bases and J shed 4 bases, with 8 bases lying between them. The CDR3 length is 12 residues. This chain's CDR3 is CSVDFWPDTQYF. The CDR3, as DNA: TGCAGCGTTGATTTTTGGCCAGATACGCAGTATTTT.

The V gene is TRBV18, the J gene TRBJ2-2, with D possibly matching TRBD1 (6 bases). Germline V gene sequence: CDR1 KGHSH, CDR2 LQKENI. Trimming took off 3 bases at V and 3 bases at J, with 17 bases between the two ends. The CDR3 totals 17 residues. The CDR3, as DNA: TGTGCCAGCTCACCGACGACAGGCCTGGGGTACACCGGGGAGCTGTTTTTT. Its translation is CASSPTTGLGYTGELFF.

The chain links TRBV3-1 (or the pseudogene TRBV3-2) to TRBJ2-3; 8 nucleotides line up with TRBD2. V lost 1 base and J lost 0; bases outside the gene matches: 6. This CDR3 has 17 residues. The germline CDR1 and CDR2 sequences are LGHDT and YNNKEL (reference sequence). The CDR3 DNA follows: TGTGCCAGCAGCCAAGTGTTAGCGGGAAGTAGCACAGATACGCAGTATTTT. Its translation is CASSQVLAGSSTDTQYF.

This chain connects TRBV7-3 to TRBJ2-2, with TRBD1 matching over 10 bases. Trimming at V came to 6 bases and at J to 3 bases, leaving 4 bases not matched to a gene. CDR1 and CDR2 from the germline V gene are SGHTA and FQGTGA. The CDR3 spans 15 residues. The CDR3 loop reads CASSSGQGDTGELFF. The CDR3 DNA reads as TGTGCCAGCAGTTCCGGACAGGGGGACACCGGGGAGCTGTTTTTT.

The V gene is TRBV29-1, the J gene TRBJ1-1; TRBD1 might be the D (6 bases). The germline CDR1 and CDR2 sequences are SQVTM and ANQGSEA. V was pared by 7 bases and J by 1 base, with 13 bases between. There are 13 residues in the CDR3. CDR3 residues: CSGALTGNTEAFF. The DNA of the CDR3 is TGCAGCGGGGCCCTGACAGGGAACACTGAAGCTTTCTTT.

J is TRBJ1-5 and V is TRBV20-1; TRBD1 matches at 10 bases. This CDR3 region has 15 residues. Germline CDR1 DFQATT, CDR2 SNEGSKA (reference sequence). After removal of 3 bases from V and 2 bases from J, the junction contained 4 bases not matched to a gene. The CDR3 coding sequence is TGCAGTGCTAGTGACGGGACAGGGGGCAATCAGCCCCAGCATTTT. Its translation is CSASDGTGGNQPQHF.

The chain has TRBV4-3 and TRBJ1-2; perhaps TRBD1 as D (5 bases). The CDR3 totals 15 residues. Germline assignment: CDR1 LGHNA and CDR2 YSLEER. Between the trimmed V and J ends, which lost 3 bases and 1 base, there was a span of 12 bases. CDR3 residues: CASSHQGEYNYGYTF. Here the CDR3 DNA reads TGCGCCAGCAGCCACCAAGGGGAATATAACTATGGCTACACCTTC.

This CDR3 is CASKSERAINEQYF. Here the CDR3 DNA reads TGCGCCAGCAAATCGGAGAGGGCGATTAACGAGCAGTACTTC. The chain has TRBV10-1 and TRBJ2-7, with D perhaps TRBD2 (5 bases). The ends were cut back, 7 bases at V and 5 bases at J, with 18 bases in the middle. The CDR3 sequence is 14 residues long. Germline assignment: CDR1 WNHNN and CDR2 SYGVQD (reference sequence).

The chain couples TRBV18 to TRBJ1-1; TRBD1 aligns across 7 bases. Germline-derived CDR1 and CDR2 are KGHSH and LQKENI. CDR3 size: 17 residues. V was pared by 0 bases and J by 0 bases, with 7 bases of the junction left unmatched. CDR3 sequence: CASSPPRTGALNTEAFF. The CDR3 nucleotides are TGTGCCAGCTCACCACCAAGGACAGGAGCATTGAACACTGAAGCTTTCTTT.

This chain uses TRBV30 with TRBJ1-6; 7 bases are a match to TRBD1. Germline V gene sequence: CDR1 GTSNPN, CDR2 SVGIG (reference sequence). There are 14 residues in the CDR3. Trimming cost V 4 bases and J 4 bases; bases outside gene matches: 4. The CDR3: CAWIPGQYNSPLHF. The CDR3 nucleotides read TGTGCCTGGATCCCGGGACAGTATAATTCACCCCTCCACTTT.

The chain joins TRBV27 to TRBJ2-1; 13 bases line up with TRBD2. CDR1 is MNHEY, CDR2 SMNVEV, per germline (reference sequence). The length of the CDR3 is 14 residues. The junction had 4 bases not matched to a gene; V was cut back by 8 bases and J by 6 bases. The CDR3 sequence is CASATSGRTNEQFF. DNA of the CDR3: TGTGCCAGCGCGACTAGCGGGAGGACCAATGAGCAGTTCTTC.

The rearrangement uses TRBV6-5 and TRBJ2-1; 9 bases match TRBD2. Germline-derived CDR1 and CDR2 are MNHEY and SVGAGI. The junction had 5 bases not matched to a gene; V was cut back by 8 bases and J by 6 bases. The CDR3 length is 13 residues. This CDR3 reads CASGTSIINEQFF. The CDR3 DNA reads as TGTGCCAGCGGGACTAGCATAATCAATGAGCAGTTCTTC.

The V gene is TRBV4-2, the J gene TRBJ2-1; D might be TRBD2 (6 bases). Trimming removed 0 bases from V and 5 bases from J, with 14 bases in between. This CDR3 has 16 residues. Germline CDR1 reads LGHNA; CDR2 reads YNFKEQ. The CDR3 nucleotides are TGTGCCAGCAGCCAAGATTTGGGGGGAGCGGACAATGAGCAGTTCTTC. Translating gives CASSQDLGGADNEQFF.